These 25 T cell receptor beta chains share one sample of origin, sequenced in a study of blood T cells in healthy people across ages. With a J-beta primer mix and a sample-barcoded 5' primer, a second PCR ran about 7 to 12 cycles. TCRdb re-analysed the 5' RACE reads in MiXCR, keeping a single row per CDR3 protein. Of more than 800,000 distinct CDR3 sequences listed, 25% to 35% were seen once; the top ten hold roughly 17%. Specimen: blood. The receptors were gathered from a woman at least 80 years old in good health.

This clonotype was seen repeatedly, ten times or more. For the CDR3, the DNA is TGCGCCAGCAGCTGGGACAGGAGCTATGGCTACACCTTC. Its protein is CASSWDRSYGYTF. This chain uses TRBV5-1 with TRBJ1-2; TRBD1 matches at 8 bases. There are 13 residues in the CDR3. Germline V CDR1 and CDR2: SGHRS, YFSETQ. V lost 3 bases and J lost 4; bases outside the gene matches: 2.

The sample holds many counts of this clonotype. This chain uses TRBV6-2 or TRBV6-3 with TRBJ2-1; D might be TRBD1 (6 bases). V was clipped by 5 bases and J by 10 bases, with 15 bases between them. Germline V lookup: CDR1 MNHEY, CDR2 SVGEGT. The CDR3 runs to 13 residues. This CDR3 reads CASSQGLGREQFF. The CDR3, as DNA: TGTGCCAGCAGTCAGGGGCTGGGCCGAGAGCAGTTCTTC.

As to this clonotype: Germline is not matched at one junction end, which may reflect a read error. The V call is TRBV20-1, the J call TRBJ2-1; possibly TRBD1 for D (6 bases). Germline V CDR1 and CDR2: DFQATT, SNEGSKA (reference sequence). This CDR3 is 17 amino acids long. CDR3 sequence reads: CNARGFNRGSVVDEQFF. CDR3 in DNA: TGCAATGCTAGGGGCTTTAATAGGGGGTCCGTCGTCGATGAGCAGTTCTTC.

This clonotype was detected many times. J is TRBJ2-7 and V is TRBV20-1; TRBD2 is a possible D gene (5 bases). With 5 bases removed from V and 3 bases from J, the gap between germline ends came to 14 bases. The CDR3 extends over 13 amino acids. Germline assignment: CDR1 DFQATT and CDR2 SNEGSKA (reference sequence). The CDR3 bases are TGCAGTGCTGGGCCGGGATCCCACTACGAGCAGTACTTC. Its translation: CSAGPGSHYEQYF.

This clonotype showed up many times. The V call is TRBV2, the J call TRBJ2-1; possible D gene TRBD2, 5 bases. The CDR3 is 15 residues long. Germline CDR1 is SNHLY and CDR2 is FYNNEI. V shed 1 base and J shed 3 bases, with 10 bases lying between them. The CDR3 nucleotides are TGTGCCAGCAGTGAAGGGAGGAAGATCTACAATGAGCAGTTCTTC. Amino acid sequence: CASSEGRKIYNEQFF. Using reference TRBV2 and TRBJ2-1 for the parts outside the CDR3, the full variable domain is EPEVTQTPSHQVTQMGQEVILRCVPISNHLYFYWYRQILGQKVEFLVSFYNNEISEKSEIFDDQFSVERPDGSNFTLKIRSTKLEDSAMYFCASSEGRKIYNEQFFGPGTRLTVL.

This sequence joins TRBV20-1 and TRBJ2-2, with 7 positions matching TRBD1. V lost 6 bases to trimming and J lost 4 bases; unmatched junction nucleotides: 5. Looked up from germline, CDR1 is DFQATT and CDR2 is SNEGSKA (reference sequence). The CDR3 is 13 residues long. CDR3 sequence: CSAKDRRTGELFF. The CDR3 bases are TGCAGTGCAAAGGACAGGCGCACCGGGGAGCTGTTTTTT.

This clonotype has just a few counts. Being one base from a much bigger clone, this may be a read error. V gene TRBV20-1 combines with J gene TRBJ1-2; D gene ambiguous. Trimming took off 6 bases at V and 6 bases at J, with 11 bases between the two ends. Looked up from germline, CDR1 is DFQATT and CDR2 is SNEGSKA (reference sequence). This CDR3 contains 11 residues. The CDR3 DNA sequence: TGCAGTGCGCTTGCCCTCCATGGCTACACCTTC. Residues: CSALALHGYTF.

About this clonotype itself: A much larger clone lies one base from this, so it may be a read error. This sequence joins TRBV6-2 or TRBV6-3 and TRBJ1-5; tentatively, D is TRBD1 (6 bases). V lost 2 bases to trimming and J lost 3 bases, with 14 bases between them. This CDR3 has 16 residues. In germline, CDR1 is MNHEY, CDR2 SVGEGT. CDR3 protein: CASSYGTQAHNQPQHF. The CDR3 DNA sequence: TGTGCCAGCAGTTACGGGACACAAGCACACAATCAGCCCCAGCATTTT.

This clonotype came up a few times. The chain has TRBV30 and TRBJ2-5; D may be TRBD1 (6 bases). Trimming took off 4 bases at V and 4 bases at J, with 10 bases between the two ends. This CDR3 contains 12 residues. Germline-derived CDR1 and CDR2 are GTSNPN and SVGIG (reference sequence). The CDR3 protein is CAWIQGPETQYF. The CDR3 DNA sequence: TGTGCCTGGATACAGGGTCCAGAGACCCAGTACTTC.

The J gene is TRBJ1-2, the V gene TRBV6-5; 7 bases fit TRBD1. In germline, CDR1 is MNHEY, CDR2 SVGAGI. Unmatched junction bases numbered 5, after V lost 6 bases and J lost 4 bases. The CDR3 length is 13 residues. For the CDR3, the DNA is TGTGCCAGCAGGGGACAGTCTATCTATGGCTACACCTTC. Amino acid sequence: CASRGQSIYGYTF.

The V and J genes are TRBV5-1 and TRBJ2-3, with 7 bases fitting TRBD2. The CDR3 is 15 amino acids. V lost 5 bases to trimming and J lost 5 bases; unmatched junction nucleotides: 11. Germline-derived CDR1 and CDR2 are SGHRS and YFSETQ. The CDR3 is CASRLGLVAGDTQYF. The CDR3 DNA is TGCGCCAGCAGATTAGGACTAGTCGCGGGAGATACGCAGTATTTT. Full variable domain (rest looked up from reference TRBV5-1 and TRBJ2-3): KAGVTQTPRYLIKTRGQQVTLSCSPISGHRSVSWYQQTPGQGLQFLFEYFSETQRNKGNFPGRFSGRQFSNSRSEMNVSTLELGDSALYLCASRLGLVAGDTQYFGPGTRLTVL.

This clonotype was found many times. This sequence joins TRBV12-3 or TRBV12-4 and TRBJ2-1; no clear D gene. The CDR3 has 14 amino acids. The ends were cut back, 3 bases at V and 6 bases at J, with 12 bases in the middle. The CDR3 DNA follows: TGTGCCAGCAGTTTTCTCGCCCCTTTCAATGAGCAGTTCTTC. Encoded protein: CASSFLAPFNEQFF.

This clonotype showed up just a few times. A much larger clone differs from this one at a single base, so this may be a read error. The chain is built from TRBV7-8 and TRBJ2-7, with TRBD1 identical over 9 bases. The CDR3 consists of 16 residues. Trimming took 1 base from V and 8 from J; bases not matched to a gene: 12. Per the germline V gene, CDR1 is SGHVS and CDR2 is FQNEAQ. CDR3 in DNA: TGTGCCAGCAGCTTAGAAGCCGGGACAGGGACGGTCCAGCAGTACTTC. Its protein product is CASSLEAGTGTVQQYF.

This clonotype was recorded at least ten times. The rearrangement uses TRBV7-2 and TRBJ2-7; 7 bases agree with TRBD1. The germline CDR1 and CDR2 sequences are SGHTA and FQGNSA. Trimming at V came to 1 base and at J to 4 bases, leaving 7 bases not matched to a gene. The CDR3 is 15 residues long. In DNA form, the CDR3 reads TGTGCCAGCAGCTTAGAAAACGGACAGGTATACGAGCAGTACTTC. Its translation: CASSLENGQVYEQYF.

This clonotype was counted between two and nine times. The genes are TRBV6-1 and TRBJ2-3, with D perhaps given as TRBD1 or TRBD2 (5 bases each). The germline V gene encodes CDR1 MNHNS and CDR2 SASEGT. The CDR3 length is 14 residues. Trimming shortened V by 4 bases and J by 2 bases, and 10 bases separated the two germline ends. The CDR3 spells CASSVGGITDTQYF. CDR3 DNA: TGTGCCAGCAGTGTTGGGGGTATCACAGATACGCAGTATTTT.

The chain carries TRBV2 and TRBJ1-1; 7 positions match TRBD1. Germline CDR1 SNHLY, CDR2 FYNNEI. Germline trimming cut 8 bases from V and 1 base from J; bases unmatched to any gene: 10. This CDR3 is 15 amino acids long. CDR3 in amino acids: CASFSQGVRNTEAFF. The CDR3 DNA is TGTGCCAGCTTTTCCCAGGGGGTTAGGAACACTGAAGCTTTCTTT.

This clonotype was detected many times. The genes are TRBV6-5 and TRBJ1-5; no firm D call. CDR3 size: 16 residues. The germline V and J ends were trimmed by 0 bases and 2 bases, with 11 bases remaining between them. The germline V gene has CDR1 MNHEY and CDR2 SVGAGI. In DNA, the CDR3 is TGTGCCAGCAGTTACTCTCGGCAGCAGGGCAATCAGCCCCAGCATTTT. Its protein product is CASSYSRQQGNQPQHF.

This clonotype was recorded many times. This rearrangement joins TRBV7-9 to TRBJ2-7; D is undetermined. Trimming pared 3 bases from V and 4 bases from J, leaving 13 bases between. CDR3 length: 14 amino acids. From germline, CDR1 is SEHNR and CDR2 FQNEAQ (reference sequence). CDR3 in DNA: TGTGCCAGCAGCTTTCGTGGTTTATTGTACGAGCAGTACTTC. It codes for CASSFRGLLYEQYF.

The V and J genes are TRBV7-2 and TRBJ2-5; the match to TRBD1 covers 8 bases. The DNA matches TRBJ2-7 better at its end, which makes the J call doubtful. CDR3 length equals 15 residues. The germline V gene encodes CDR1 SGHTA and CDR2 FQGNSA. The CDR3 loop is CASSPHGQGDYEQYF. The CDR3, as DNA: TGTGCCAGCAGCCCACATGGACAGGGAGATTACGAGCAGTACTTC.

This clonotype was found many times. The chain joins TRBV11-1 to TRBJ2-5, with D tentatively TRBD1 (5 bases). The CDR3 has 13 amino acids. Trimming took off 8 bases at V and 3 bases at J, with 13 bases between the two ends. The germline CDR1 and CDR2 sequences are SGHAT and FQDESV (reference sequence). The CDR3 DNA follows: TGTGCCAGCCGGCCGACAGAAAAAGAGACCCAGTACTTC. It yields the protein CASRPTEKETQYF.

This clonotype was detected many times. The chain recombines TRBV7-2 with TRBJ2-3; TRBD1 or TRBD2 may be the D gene (5 bases each). The germline V gene encodes CDR1 SGHTA and CDR2 FQGNSA. V lost 4 bases and J lost 2, with 10 bases in between. This CDR3 is 14 amino acids long. The CDR3 reads CASSWGSFTDTQYF. Written as DNA, the CDR3 is TGTGCCAGCAGCTGGGGGAGCTTCACAGATACGCAGTATTTT.

This clonotype was recorded a few times. The chain recombines TRBV15 with TRBJ2-4; D call uncertain. The CDR3 has 14 amino acids. Trimming left V 0 bases short and J 0 bases short, with 3 bases between. CDR1 LNHNV and CDR2 YYDKDF come from the germline V gene (reference sequence). CDR3 loop: CATSRDTAKNIQYF. For the CDR3, the DNA is TGTGCCACCAGCAGAGATACAGCCAAAAACATTCAGTACTTC.

Ten or more counts support this clonotype. The chain recombines TRBV10-3 with TRBJ1-6; tentatively, D is TRBD1 (6 bases). V lost 7 bases, J lost 10 bases, and 14 bases lay in between. The CDR3 contains 13 residues. Germline V CDR1 and CDR2: ENHRY, SYGVKD. The CDR3 nucleotides read TGTGCCATCAAATCAGGGGTTAACTCACCCCTCCACTTT. Translation gives CAIKSGVNSPLHF.

V and J are TRBV2 and TRBJ2-4; D tentatively fits TRBD1 or TRBD2 (5 bases each). The germline V and J ends were trimmed by 5 bases and 4 bases, with 15 bases remaining between them. This CDR3 comprises 15 residues. Germline-derived CDR1 and CDR2 are SNHLY and FYNNEI. The CDR3 sequence is CASSPRNEGKNIQYF. DNA for the CDR3: TGTGCCAGCAGTCCCCGGAACGAGGGGAAAAACATTCAGTACTTC. Full variable domain (rest looked up from reference TRBV2 and TRBJ2-4): EPEVTQTPSHQVTQMGQEVILRCVPISNHLYFYWYRQILGQKVEFLVSFYNNEISEKSEIFDDQFSVERPDGSNFTLKIRSTKLEDSAMYFCASSPRNEGKNIQYFGAGTRLSVL.

The chain joins TRBV20-1 to TRBJ1-3; unclear D gene. The length of the CDR3 is 14 residues. Trimming pared 3 bases from V and 0 bases from J, leaving 9 bases between. CDR1 is DFQATT, CDR2 SNEGSKA, per germline (reference sequence). CDR3 nucleotides: TGCAGTGCTAGTCTGGGGAGCTCTGGAAACACCATATATTTT. Residues: CSASLGSSGNTIYF.